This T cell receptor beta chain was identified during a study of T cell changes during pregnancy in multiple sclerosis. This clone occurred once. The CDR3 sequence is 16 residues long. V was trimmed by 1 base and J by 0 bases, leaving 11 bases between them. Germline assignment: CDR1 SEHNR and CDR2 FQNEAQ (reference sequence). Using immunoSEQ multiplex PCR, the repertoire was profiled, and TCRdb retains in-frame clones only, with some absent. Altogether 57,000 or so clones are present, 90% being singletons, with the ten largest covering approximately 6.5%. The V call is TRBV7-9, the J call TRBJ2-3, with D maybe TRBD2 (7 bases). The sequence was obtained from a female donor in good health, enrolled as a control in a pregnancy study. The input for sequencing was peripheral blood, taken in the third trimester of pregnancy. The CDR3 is CASSLGEGGSTDTQYF. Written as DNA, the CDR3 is TGTGCCAGCAGCTTAGGGGAGGGGGGAAGCACAGATACGCAGTATTTT.